This T cell receptor (beta chain) was obtained from a study of T cells in tumors after PD-1 blockade. Profiling relied on immunoSEQ multiplex PCR, and the TCRdb table lists in-frame clones only, not all of them. The data hold 7,500 to 9,500 clones, with 65% observed a single time. The source was tumor tissue, collected after anti-PD-1 treatment. The source of this sequence is a human donor with basal cell carcinoma.

The CDR3 loop reads CASGEGKQPQHF. CDR3 DNA: TGTGCTAGTGGTGAGGGGAAACAGCCCCAGCATTTT. V gene TRBV12-5 combines with J gene TRBJ1-5, with D possibly TRBD1 on 5 matching bases. V lost 5 bases and J 7 bases, leaving 9 bases between the germline ends. Germline V gene sequence: CDR1 LGHNT, CDR2 FRNRAP. This CDR3 is built from 12 residues.